This TCR beta chain was identified in a study of a mutant IDH1 vaccine in newly diagnosed glioma. Study-wide background: In some groups vaccination began 4-6 weeks post-radiotherapy; others received it with temozolomide. The treated population exhibited a male proportion of about 60%, a female proportion of roughly 38%, and a mean age of 40.4 years. Visit timing is recorded as week 35 for V12 and week 47 for V13.

With respect to this clone: Its antigen is unidentified.

Generated by immunoSEQ multiplex PCR, the TCRdb table keeps only in-frame clones and is missing some. Found here are around 40,000 clones, about 80% of them singletons; the top ten hold about 19%. From germline, CDR1 is MNHEY and CDR2 SVGAGI. Trimming pared 2 bases from V and 2 bases from J, leaving 10 bases between. The CDR3 runs to 14 residues. Time point: week 47, end of study. One vaccine dose held 300 ug of mutant IDH1 20-mer peptide and came with topical imiquimod. This rearrangement joins TRBV6-5 to TRBJ2-7; the D is unclear. This clonotype was obtained from a man aged 18 to 35 with glioma. Some clones in this sample may be carry-over from other donors' samples. Source: PBMCs, taken from a glioma patient whose treatment included an IDH1 peptide vaccine. The CDR3 region has the DNA TGTGCCAGCAGTTACCGGCCGGCTACCTACGAGCAGTACTTC. As protein: CASSYRPATYEQYF.